This TCR beta chain was documented in a study of T cells expressing NK-cell markers. Turning to the study itself: According to the study, TCR beta repertoires originated from sorted CD3+CD56+NKG2C+, CD3+CD56+NKG2C- and CD3+CD56-NKG2C+ T cells.

About this clonotype: What it recognizes is unknown.

From the 5' RACE reads, TCRdb lists one entry per CDR3 protein and no DNA. The sample includes about 110,000 distinct CDR3 sequences. Study findings and constraints: Where a handful of donors were concerned, these clonotypes also led the CD3+CD56-NKG2C+ fraction. NKG2C+ dominant clonotype frequencies in more than 5 donors were about 1.0-8% of CD8+ T cells.

From germline, CDR1 is WSHSY and CDR2 SAAADI. There are 15 residues in the CDR3. The sample taken for sequencing was blood T cells: a sorted CD56 or NKG2C T cell subset, CD4+ or CD8+ T cells, or bulk PBMC T cells (not recorded which). V gene TRBV10-2 combines with J gene TRBJ2-2; TCRdb's D call of TRBD2 is untestable without DNA. The sequence came from a woman between 18 and 69 years old in good health. The CDR3: CASSGTSNFAGELFF.